A selection of T cell receptor beta chains follows, all from one sample in a study of cytotoxic CD8 clonotypes in ibrutinib-treated CLL. Sequencing used immunoSEQ multiplex PCR; TCRdb keeps in-frame clones, though not all of them. This sample has 150,000 to 200,000 clones, with roughly 84% found just once. The specimen was PBMCs, collected at disease progression, from a patient treated with ibrutinib. The receptors were gathered from a human donor with chronic lymphocytic leukemia. CDR3s include the opening cysteine and the closing phenylalanine or tryptophan. Each record gives: clone size, D gene, J gene, V gene, CDR3 protein, CDR3 DNA. D genes are given only for firm matches. Some rows have no size entry. The others give once, few or many, or a class for an expanded clone.

>.|TRBD1|TRBJ2-2|TRBV29-1
CSAPDRGRTGELFF
TGCAGCGCACCCGACAGGGGTCGCACCGGGGAGCTGTTTTTT
>.|.|TRBJ2-2|TRBV18
CASSPQGAGELFF
TGTGCCAGCTCACCACAGGGGGCCGGGGAGCTGTTTTTT
>few|.|TRBJ1-3|TRBV7-2
CASSPQGSASRNTIYF
TGTGCCAGCAGCCCCCAGGGGAGCGCTTCTCGAAACACCATATATTTT
>.|TRBD2|TRBJ2-2|TRBV5-1
CASSLGLAGSTGELFF
TGCGCCAGCAGCCTGGGGCTAGCGGGATCCACCGGGGAGCTGTTTTTT
>.|.|TRBJ2-5|TRBV7-7
CASSLVQRSGETQYF
TGTGCCAGCAGCTTAGTCCAGCGGTCCGGGGAGACCCAGTACTTC
>.|.|TRBJ1-2|TRBV29-1
CSVVGGAGYGYTF
TGCAGCGTTGTGGGGGGCGCGGGGTATGGCTACACCTTC
>.|TRBD1|TRBJ1-4|TRBV5-1
CASSLRTGRKLFF
TGCGCCAGCAGCTTGAGGACAGGGAGAAAACTGTTTTTT
>once|TRBD1|TRBJ1-1|TRBV5-4
CASSWVPGQGAEAFF
TGTGCCAGCAGCTGGGTTCCGGGACAGGGGGCGGAAGCTTTCTTT
>.|.|TRBJ2-5|TRBV5-1
CASSLGGLQETQYF
TGCGCCAGCAGCTTAGGGGGGCTGCAAGAGACCCAGTACTTC
>.|.|TRBJ2-7|TRBV7-9
CASSLGGGALSYEQYF
TGTGCCAGCAGCTTAGGAGGGGGAGCTTTATCCTACGAGCAGTACTTC
>.|.|TRBJ2-7|TRBV19
CASTATGTGEQYF
TGTGCCAGTACCGCGACGGGTACGGGCGAGCAGTACTTC
>.|TRBD1|TRBJ2-1|TRBV6-5
CASSSAGQGRNEQFF
TGTGCCAGCAGTTCGGCGGGACAGGGGCGCAATGAGCAGTTCTTC
>.|.|TRBJ1-2|TRBV10-3
CAVQVSPRVYGYTF
TGTGCCGTACAGGTAAGTCCGCGAGTGTATGGCTACACCTTC
>.|.|TRBJ1-2|TRBV28
CASSLHGVGYGYTF
TGTGCCAGCAGTTTACATGGGGTTGGCTATGGCTACACCTTC
>.|.|TRBJ1-2|TRBV5-4
CASSLFITVGQHPSYTF
TGTGCCAGCAGCTTGTTTATCACGGTTGGGCAACACCCCTCCTACACCTTC
>once|.|TRBJ2-2|TRBV6-1
CASRVPGDTGELFF
TGTGCCAGCAGAGTCCCGGGAGACACCGGGGAGCTGTTTTTT
>.|TRBD2|TRBJ2-7|TRBV27
CASSLTSGRDVGEQYF
TGTGCCAGCAGTTTGACTAGCGGGAGGGATGTGGGCGAGCAGTACTTC
>.|.|TRBJ2-7|TRBV7-2
CASSLQGGPGEYF
TGTGCCAGCAGCTTACAGGGGGGGCCCGGGGAGTACTTC
>.|TRBD2|TRBJ2-3|TRBV27
CASSPGEGPGLAFSTDTQYF
TGTGCCAGCAGTCCCGGGGAAGGGCCGGGACTAGCGTTCAGCACAGATACGCAGTATTTT
>.|.|TRBJ1-1|TRBV9
CASSVEPFFGGAFF
TGTGCCAGCAGCGTAGAGCCTTTTTTTGGGGGGGCTTTCTTT
>once|.|TRBJ2-2|TRBV5-1
CASSLGDGGELFF
TGCGCCAGCAGCTTGGGGGACGGCGGGGAGCTGTTTTTT
>.|TRBD2|TRBJ2-3|TRBV28
CASSSSSGRTATQYF
TGTGCCAGCAGTTCTTCTAGCGGGAGGACGGCTACGCAGTATTTT
>.|.|TRBJ1-1|TRBV5-1
CASSLSPGSNTEAFF
TGCGCCAGCAGCTTGTCCCCAGGGTCGAACACTGAAGCTTTCTTT
>.|.|TRBJ2-1|TRBV19
CASSMFRADSSYNEQFF
TGTGCCAGTAGTATGTTCCGCGCTGACAGCTCCTACAATGAGCAGTTCTTC
>.|.|TRBJ1-1|TRBV28
CASSLIIPGFHRQMNTEAFF
TGTGCCAGCAGTTTAATCATTCCCGGGTTCCACCGTCAAATGAACACTGAAGCTTTCTTT
>.|.|TRBJ1-4|TRBV12-5
CASGLGIHEKLFF
TGTGCTAGTGGTTTGGGGATACATGAAAAACTGTTTTTT
>.|.|TRBJ1-5|TRBV6-1
CASGLGVGQPQHF
TGTGCCAGCGGTTTGGGGGTCGGGCAGCCCCAGCATTTT
>.|TRBD2|TRBJ2-2|TRBV4-2
CASSQDPLAVTGELFF
TGTGCCAGCAGCCAAGATCCGCTAGCGGTTACCGGGGAGCTGTTTTTT
>.|TRBD1|TRBJ1-5|TRBV5-8
CASSSGQFNQPQHF
TGTGCCAGCAGCTCGGGACAGTTCAATCAGCCCCAGCATTTT
>.|.|TRBJ2-1|TRBV19
CASSITNEQFF
TGTGCCAGTAGTATAACGAATGAGCAGTTCTTC
>few|TRBD1|TRBJ1-5|TRBV4-2
CASSHRTGTGSNQPQHF
TGTGCCAGCAGCCACCGGACAGGGACGGGAAGCAATCAGCCCCAGCATTTT
>.|.|TRBJ2-2|TRBV28
CAIAGGGLDTGELFF
TGTGCCATCGCCGGGGGTGGGTTGGACACCGGGGAGCTGTTTTTT
>.|.|TRBJ2-5|TRBV4-2
CASSQEVPAETQYF
TGTGCCAGCAGCCAAGAAGTCCCCGCCGAGACCCAGTACTTC
>.|TRBD1|TRBJ2-3|TRBV6-1
CASSENRGRTDTQYF
TGTGCCAGCAGTGAGAACAGGGGCCGGACAGATACGCAGTATTTT
>.|.|TRBJ1-4|TRBV19
CASSLQGAGASEKLFF
TGTGCCAGTAGTTTGCAAGGAGCAGGTGCAAGTGAAAAACTGTTTTTT